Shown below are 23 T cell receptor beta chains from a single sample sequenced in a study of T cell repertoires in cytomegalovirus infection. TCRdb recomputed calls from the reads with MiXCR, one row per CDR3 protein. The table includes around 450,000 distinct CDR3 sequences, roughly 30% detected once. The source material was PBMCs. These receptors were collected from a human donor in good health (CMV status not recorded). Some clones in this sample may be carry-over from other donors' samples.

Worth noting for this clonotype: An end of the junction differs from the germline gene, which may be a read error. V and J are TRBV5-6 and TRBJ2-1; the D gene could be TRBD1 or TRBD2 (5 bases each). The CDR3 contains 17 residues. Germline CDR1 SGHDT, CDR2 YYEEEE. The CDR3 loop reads CASSTLVQGRSYKEQFF. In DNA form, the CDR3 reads TGTGCCAGCAGCACACTAGTTCAGGGCCGATCCTACAAGGAGCAGTTCTTC. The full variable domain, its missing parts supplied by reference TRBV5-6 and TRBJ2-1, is DAGVTQSPTHLIKTRGQQVTLRCSPKSGHDTVSWYQQALGQGPQFIFQYYEEEERQRGNFPDRFSGHQFPNYSSELNVNALLLGDSALYLCASSTLVQGRSYKEQFFGPGTRLTVL.

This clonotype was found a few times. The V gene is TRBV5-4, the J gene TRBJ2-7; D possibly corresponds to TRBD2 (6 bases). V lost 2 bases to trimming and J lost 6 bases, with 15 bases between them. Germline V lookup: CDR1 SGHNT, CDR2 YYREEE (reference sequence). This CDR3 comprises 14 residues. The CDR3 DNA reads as TGTGCCAGCAGCTTACCCGGGAGCCCCTCCGAGCAGTACTTC. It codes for CASSLPGSPSEQYF.

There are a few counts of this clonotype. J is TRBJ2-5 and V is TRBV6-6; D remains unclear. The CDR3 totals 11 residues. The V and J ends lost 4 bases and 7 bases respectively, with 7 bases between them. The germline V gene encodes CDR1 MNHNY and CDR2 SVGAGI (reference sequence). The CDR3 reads CASSWRMTQYF. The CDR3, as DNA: TGTGCCAGCAGTTGGCGGATGACCCAGTACTTC.

For the CDR3, the DNA is TGTGCCAGCAGTTTATATCATGGCGGGTATTGGGCTTTCTTT. It translates to CASSLYHGGYWAFF. The rearrangement joins TRBV28 to TRBJ1-1, with D unresolved. This CDR3 has 14 residues. V lost 1 base to trimming and J lost 11 bases, with 17 bases between them. CDR1 and CDR2 from the germline V gene are MDHEN and SYDVKM.

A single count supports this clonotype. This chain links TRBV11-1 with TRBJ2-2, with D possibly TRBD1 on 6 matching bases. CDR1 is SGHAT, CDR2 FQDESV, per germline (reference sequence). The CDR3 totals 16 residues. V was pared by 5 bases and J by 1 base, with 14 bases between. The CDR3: CASSPRGRGNTGELFF. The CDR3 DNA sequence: TGTGCCAGCAGCCCTAGGGGCAGGGGGAACACCGGGGAGCTGTTTTTT.

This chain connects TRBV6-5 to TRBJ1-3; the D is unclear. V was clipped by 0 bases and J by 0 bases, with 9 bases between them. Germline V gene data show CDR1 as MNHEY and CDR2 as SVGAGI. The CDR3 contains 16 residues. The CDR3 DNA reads TGTGCCAGCAGTTACTCGGCAGGCTACTCTGGAAACACCATATATTTT. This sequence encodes CASSYSAGYSGNTIYF.

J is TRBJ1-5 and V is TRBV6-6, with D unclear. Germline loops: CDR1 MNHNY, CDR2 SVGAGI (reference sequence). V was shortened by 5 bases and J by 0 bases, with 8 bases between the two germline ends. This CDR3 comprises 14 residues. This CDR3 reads CASSIPSSNQPQHF. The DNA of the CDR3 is TGTGCCAGCAGTATTCCGAGTAGCAATCAGCCCCAGCATTTT.

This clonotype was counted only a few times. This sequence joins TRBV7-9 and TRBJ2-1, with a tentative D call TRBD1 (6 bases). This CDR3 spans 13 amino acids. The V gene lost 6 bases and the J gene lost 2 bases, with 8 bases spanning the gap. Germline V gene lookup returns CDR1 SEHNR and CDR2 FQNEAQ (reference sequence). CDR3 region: CASRDSTYNEQFF. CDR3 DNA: TGTGCCAGCAGGGACAGTACCTACAATGAGCAGTTCTTC.

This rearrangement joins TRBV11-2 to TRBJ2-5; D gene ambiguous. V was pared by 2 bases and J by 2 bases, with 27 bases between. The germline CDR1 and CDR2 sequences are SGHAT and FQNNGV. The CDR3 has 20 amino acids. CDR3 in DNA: TGTGCCAGCAGCTTATCGAGCGCAGAAGATTTACATCCACCGCAAGAGACCCAGTACTTC. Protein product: CASSLSSAEDLHPPQETQYF.

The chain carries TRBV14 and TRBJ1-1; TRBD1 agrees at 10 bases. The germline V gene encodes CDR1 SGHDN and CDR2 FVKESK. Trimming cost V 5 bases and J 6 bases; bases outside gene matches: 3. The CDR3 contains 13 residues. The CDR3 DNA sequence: TGTGCCAGCAGCGTAGGGACAGGGGCTGAAGCTTTCTTT. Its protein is CASSVGTGAEAFF. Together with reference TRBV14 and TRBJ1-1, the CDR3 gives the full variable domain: EAGVTQFPSHSVIEKGQTVTLRCDPISGHDNLYWYRRVMGKEIKFLLHFVKESKQDESGMPNNRFLAERTGGTYSTLKVQPAELEDSGVYFCASSVGTGAEAFFGQGTRLTVV.

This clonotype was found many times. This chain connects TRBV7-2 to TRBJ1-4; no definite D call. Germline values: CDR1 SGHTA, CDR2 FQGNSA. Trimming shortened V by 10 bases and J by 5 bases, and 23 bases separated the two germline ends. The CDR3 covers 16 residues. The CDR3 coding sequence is TGTGCCACCAAATCCGGTAGTGGTAGAGGGAATGAAAAACTGTTTTTT. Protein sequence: CATKSGSGRGNEKLFF. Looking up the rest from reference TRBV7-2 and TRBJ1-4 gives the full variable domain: GAGVSQSPSNKVTEKGKDVELRCDPISGHTALYWYRQSLGQGLEFLIYFQGNSAPDKSGLPSDRFSAERTGGSVSTLTIQRTQQEDSAVYLCATKSGSGRGNEKLFFGSGTQLSVL.

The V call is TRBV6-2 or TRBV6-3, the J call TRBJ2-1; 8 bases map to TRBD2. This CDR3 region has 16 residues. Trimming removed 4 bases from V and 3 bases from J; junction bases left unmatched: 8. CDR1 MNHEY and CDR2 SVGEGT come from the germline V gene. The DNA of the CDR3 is TGTGCCAGCAGTTTTTCTTTAGCGGGGTTCTACAATGAGCAGTTCTTC. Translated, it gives CASSFSLAGFYNEQFF.

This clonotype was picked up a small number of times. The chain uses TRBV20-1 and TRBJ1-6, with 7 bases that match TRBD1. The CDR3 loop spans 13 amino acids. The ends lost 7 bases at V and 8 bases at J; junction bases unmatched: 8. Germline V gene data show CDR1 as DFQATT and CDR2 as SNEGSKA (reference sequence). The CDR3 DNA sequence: TGCAGTGTTTCGACAGGGCAAGATTCACCCCTCCACTTT. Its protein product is CSVSTGQDSPLHF.

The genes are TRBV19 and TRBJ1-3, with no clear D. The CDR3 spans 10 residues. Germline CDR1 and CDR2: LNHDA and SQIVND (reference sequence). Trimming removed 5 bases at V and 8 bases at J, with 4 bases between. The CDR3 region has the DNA TGTGCCAGTAGTGAACACACCATATATTTT. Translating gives CASSEHTIYF.

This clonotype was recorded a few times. CDR3 sequence: CASSSTDLGNEQFF. The DNA of the CDR3 is TGTGCCAGCAGTTCCACTGATCTGGGCAATGAGCAGTTCTTC. The chain has TRBV6-6 and TRBJ2-1; D is undetermined. The CDR3 contains 14 residues. V was cut by 4 bases and J by 6 bases, with 13 bases left in between. Per germline, CDR1 MNHNY and CDR2 SVGAGI (reference sequence).

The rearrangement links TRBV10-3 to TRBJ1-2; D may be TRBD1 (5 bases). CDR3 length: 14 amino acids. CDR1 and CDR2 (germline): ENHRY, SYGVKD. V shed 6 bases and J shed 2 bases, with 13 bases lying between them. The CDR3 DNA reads TGTGCCATCAGAAAACAGGATCGAAACTATGGCTACACCTTC. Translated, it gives CAIRKQDRNYGYTF.

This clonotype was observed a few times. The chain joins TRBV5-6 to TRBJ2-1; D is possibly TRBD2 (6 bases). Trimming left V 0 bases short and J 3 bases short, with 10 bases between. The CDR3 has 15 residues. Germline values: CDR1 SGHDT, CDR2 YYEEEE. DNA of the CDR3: TGTGCCAGCAGCTTGGTAGCGGAGTTCTACAATGAGCAGTTCTTC. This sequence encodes CASSLVAEFYNEQFF.

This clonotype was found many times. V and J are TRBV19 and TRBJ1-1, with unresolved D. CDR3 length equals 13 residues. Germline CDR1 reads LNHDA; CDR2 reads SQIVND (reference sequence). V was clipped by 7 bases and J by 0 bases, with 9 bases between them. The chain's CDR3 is CASMGPLNTEAFF. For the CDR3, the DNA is TGTGCCAGTATGGGCCCCTTGAACACTGAAGCTTTCTTT.

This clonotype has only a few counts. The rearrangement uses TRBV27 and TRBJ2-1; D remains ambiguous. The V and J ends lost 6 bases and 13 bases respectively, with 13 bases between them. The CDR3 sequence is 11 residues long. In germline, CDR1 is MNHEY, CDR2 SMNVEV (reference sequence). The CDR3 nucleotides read TGTGCCAGCAGATCTCCAGAATTCCAGTTCTTC. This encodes CASRSPEFQFF.

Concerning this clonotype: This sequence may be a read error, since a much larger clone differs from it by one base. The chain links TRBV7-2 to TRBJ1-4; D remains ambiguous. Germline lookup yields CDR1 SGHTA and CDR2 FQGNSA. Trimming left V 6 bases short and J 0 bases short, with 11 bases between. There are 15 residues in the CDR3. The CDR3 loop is CASSIVGTTNEKLFF. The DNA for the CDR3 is TGTGCCAGCAGTATCGTCGGGACAACTAATGAAAAACTGTTTTTT.

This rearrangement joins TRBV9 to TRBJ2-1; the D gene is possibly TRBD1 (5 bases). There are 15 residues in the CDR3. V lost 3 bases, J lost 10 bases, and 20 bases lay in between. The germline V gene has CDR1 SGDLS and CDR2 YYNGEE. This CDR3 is CASSASGSVVREQFF. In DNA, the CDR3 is TGTGCCAGCAGCGCCTCAGGGTCCGTGGTTCGGGAGCAGTTCTTC.

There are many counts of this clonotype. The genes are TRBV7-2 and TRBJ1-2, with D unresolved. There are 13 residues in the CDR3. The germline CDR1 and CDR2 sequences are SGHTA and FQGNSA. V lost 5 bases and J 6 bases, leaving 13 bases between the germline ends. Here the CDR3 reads CASSHLAGNGYTF. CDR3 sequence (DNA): TGTGCCAGCAGCCACCTGGCCGGGAATGGCTACACCTTC.

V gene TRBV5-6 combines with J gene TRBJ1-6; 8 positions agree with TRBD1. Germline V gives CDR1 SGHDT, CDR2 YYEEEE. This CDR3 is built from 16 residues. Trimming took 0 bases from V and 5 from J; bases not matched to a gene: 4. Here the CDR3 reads CASSLVGTGDNSPLHF. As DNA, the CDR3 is TGTGCCAGCAGCTTGGTGGGGACAGGAGATAATTCACCCCTCCACTTT.